The sequence of this T cell receptor beta chain was determined in a study of cytomegalovirus exposure and HLA in healthy donors. The study, taken as a whole, reports: Highly shared variants forming one cluster were likely a sequencing artifact. The HLA-A and HLA-B alleles of most subjects were reportedly predicted accurately from TCR beta sequences. Beyond CMV serostatus, there was no information to go on about immune exposure. The listing of roughly 160 TCR beta chains classed them as cytomegalovirus-associated.

Remarks on this clone: What it binds is unknown.

This PCR relied on a set of 60 Vbeta primers and 13 Jbeta primers. Assay used: immunoSEQ multiplex PCR; TCRdb lists only in-frame clones, some missing. The sample carries some 90,000 clones, 78% recorded once. There are 13 residues in the CDR3. Trimming took 2 bases from V and 5 from J, leaving 8 bases between them. CDR1 is SGHRS and CDR2 is YFSETQ in the germline V gene. The rearrangement uses TRBV5-1 and TRBJ2-1; possible D gene TRBD2, 5 bases. This receptor was taken from a woman in her 40s in good health and CMV-seronegative. Sample: PBMCs. This CDR3 reads CASSLNGNNEQFF. DNA for the CDR3: TGCGCCAGCAGCTTAAACGGGAACAATGAGCAGTTCTTC.